These 10 T cell receptor beta chains originate from one sample sequenced in a study of cytomegalovirus exposure and HLA in healthy donors. The primer mix had 60 Vbeta and 13 Jbeta primers. Profiled with immunoSEQ multiplex PCR; TCRdb holds only in-frame clones, not every one. Of over 100,000 clones in the sample, roughly 60% were seen once. The sequencing input was PBMCs. The receptor set was obtained from a woman aged 35 to 49 in good health and CMV-seronegative.

A few counts support this clone. This chain joins TRBV27 and TRBJ1-6; perhaps TRBD1 as D (6 bases). From germline, CDR1 is MNHEY and CDR2 SMNVEV (reference sequence). The V end was cut by 7 bases, the J end by 7 bases, with 17 bases between. This CDR3 contains 15 residues. The CDR3 DNA reads TGTGCCAGCAACTCCCTGGGGGCAGGAAATTCACCCCTCCACTTT. As protein: CASNSLGAGNSPLHF.

V and J are TRBV5-5 and TRBJ2-1; D is unresolved. V was shortened by 0 bases and J by 2 bases, with 12 bases between the two germline ends. The CDR3 totals 16 residues. Germline V gene sequence: CDR1 SGHKS, CDR2 YYEKEE (reference sequence). The CDR3 reads CASSLGQSPAYNEQFF. The CDR3 DNA sequence: TGTGCCAGCAGCTTGGGGCAAAGTCCAGCCTACAATGAGCAGTTCTTC.

The chain couples TRBV18 to TRBJ2-5; D might be TRBD1 (6 bases). Trimming shortened V by 3 bases and J by 1 base, and 9 bases separated the two germline ends. The CDR3 has 14 residues. Germline CDR1 and CDR2: KGHSH and LQKENI. The CDR3 DNA follows: TGTGCCAGCTCACCGGGACACCTCCAAGAGACCCAGTACTTC. It yields the protein CASSPGHLQETQYF.

The gene calls are TRBV9 and TRBJ2-5, with TRBD2 matching over 11 bases. The CDR3 contains 15 residues. Germline V gives CDR1 SGDLS, CDR2 YYNGEE. The V gene end was trimmed by 3 bases and the J gene end by 4 bases; junction bases not matched to a gene: 5. For the CDR3, the DNA is TGTGCCAGCAGCGGCCCGACTAGCGGGGTAGAGACCCAGTACTTC. Encoded protein: CASSGPTSGVETQYF. Looking up the rest from reference TRBV9 and TRBJ2-5 gives the full variable domain: DSGVTQTPKHLITATGQRVTLRCSPRSGDLSVYWYQQSLDQGLQFLIQYYNGEERAKGNILERFSAQQFPDLHSELNLSSLELGDSALYFCASSGPTSGVETQYFGPGTRLLVL.

The chain employs TRBV10-3 and TRBJ1-5; the D is unclear. Germline V lookup: CDR1 ENHRY, CDR2 SYGVKD. V was clipped by 0 bases and J by 6 bases, with 12 bases between them. This CDR3 spans 15 amino acids. The CDR3 DNA sequence: TGTGCCATCAGTGAGTCAGCCGGGCGGGGTCAGCCCCAGCATTTT. Its protein product is CAISESAGRGQPQHF.

This clone was seen a single time. The genes are TRBV29-1 and TRBJ2-7; 8 bases agree with TRBD1. CDR1 is SQVTM, CDR2 ANQGSEA, per germline. The V and J ends lost 4 bases and 0 bases, in that order; junction bases with no gene match: 11. This CDR3 is 16 amino acids long. The CDR3 region is CSVAPPETGDSYEQYF. DNA of the CDR3: TGCAGCGTTGCCCCCCCGGAGACAGGGGACTCCTACGAGCAGTACTTC.

This clone was counted a few times. V is TRBV7-2 and J is TRBJ2-3; 12 bases align to TRBD2. This CDR3 has 14 amino acids. V dropped 5 bases and J dropped 6; count of bases not matched to a gene: 3. Germline-derived CDR1 and CDR2 are SGHTA and FQGNSA. The CDR3 nucleotides are TGTGCCAGCAGCACTAGCGGGGGGCCTGATACGCAGTATTTT. Translating it yields CASSTSGGPDTQYF.

This clone was detected only a few times. The gene calls are TRBV7-6 and TRBJ1-1, with 10 bases matching TRBD1. The J segment lost 7 bases and the V segment lost 0 bases, leaving 11 bases of the junction unmatched. In germline, CDR1 is SGHVS, CDR2 FNYEAQ. The CDR3 spans 17 residues. The CDR3 region is CASSLALFLRDRGEAFF. The CDR3 DNA reads TGTGCCAGCAGCTTAGCTCTATTTCTTCGGGACAGGGGTGAAGCTTTCTTT.

This rearrangement joins TRBV6-6 to TRBJ1-1; the match to TRBD1 covers 9 bases. The germline CDR1 and CDR2 sequences are MNHNY and SVGAGI (reference sequence). The CDR3 is 13 residues long. With 5 bases clipped from V and 5 bases from J, the junction kept 3 bases outside the gene matches. CDR3 sequence: CASSHGQGTEAFF. The DNA for the CDR3 is TGTGCCAGCAGTCATGGACAGGGGACTGAAGCTTTCTTT.

The rearrangement joins TRBV19 to TRBJ2-3; D is unresolved. The germline gives CDR1 LNHDA, CDR2 SQIVND (reference sequence). Trimming removed 0 bases from V and 0 bases from J, with 7 bases in between. The CDR3 spans 15 residues. In nucleotides, the CDR3 is TGTGCCAGTAGTATAGACTTGTCTAGCACAGATACGCAGTATTTT. Translating gives CASSIDLSSTDTQYF.